The present T cell receptor (beta chain) was sequenced within a study of cytomegalovirus exposure and HLA in healthy donors. Unmatched junction bases numbered 16, after V lost 5 bases and J lost 4 bases. CDR1 is SGDLS, CDR2 YYNGEE, per germline. This CDR3 is built from 17 residues. Healthy bone marrow donors made up the donors. Primers included in the PCR were 60 Vbeta and 13 Jbeta primers. TCRdb's table, derived via immunoSEQ multiplex PCR, lists solely in-frame clones and lacks some. The table records 100,000 to 150,000 clones, more than 55% of them present only once. V is TRBV9 and J is TRBJ1-2; 8 bases match TRBD1. The receptor's source is a man aged 18 to 29 in good health and CMV-seronegative. Input material: PBMCs. Here the CDR3 DNA reads TGTGCCAGCAGAAGCAACCCTTCGGGACAGGAACCCTATGGCTACACCTTC. It is translated as CASRSNPSGQEPYGYTF.